The entry below gives a single TCR beta chain sequence along with its context. Antigen unknown. The identical CDR3 is also encoded by other nucleotide sequences in the sample. Profiled with immunoSEQ multiplex PCR; TCRdb holds only in-frame clones, not every one. The sample holds fewer than 90,000 clones, approximately 84% seen once. The sample originates from a study of a mutant IDH1 vaccine in newly diagnosed glioma. The wider study: It was radiotherapy, temozolomide, or both that patients received previously, with most receiving both.

The CDR3 extends over 16 amino acids. CDR1 SGHVS and CDR2 FQNEAQ come from the germline V gene. V was cut by 3 bases and J by 4 bases, with 16 bases left in between. Regarding time point: week 35, safety follow-up. In the vaccine, a single dose held 300 ug of the mutant IDH1 20-mer peptide, along with topical imiquimod. Scheduled for weeks 1, 3, 5, 7, 11, 15, 19 and 23, eight vaccinations were given to patients. New WHO grade 3 or 4 astrocytomas that were IDH1-mutant and ATRX-lost had been found in donors. The chain couples TRBV7-8 to TRBJ1-3; D perhaps matches TRBD1 (5 bases). Sample: PBMCs, taken from a glioma patient whose treatment included an IDH1 peptide vaccine. The sequence derives from a man younger than 35 with glioma. This CDR3 reads CASSFATATGGNTIYF. The DNA of the CDR3 is TGTGCCAGCAGCTTCGCGACAGCTACGGGAGGAAACACCATATATTTT.